This section outlines one TCR beta chain sequence together with its context. V lost 2 bases and J 0 bases, leaving 8 bases between the germline ends. From germline, CDR1 is SGHRS and CDR2 YFSETQ. The CDR3 sequence is 15 residues long. Assay: immunoSEQ multiplex PCR; the TCRdb copy retains only in-frame clones and omits some. The sample consists of over 55,000 clones, approximately 96% of them appearing once. This sample stems from a study of technical replicates of blood from a few donors. This chain uses TRBV5-1 with TRBJ2-2; D unresolved. Sequencing used T cells isolated from PBMCs. The TCR originated in a human donor in good health. For the CDR3, the DNA is TGCGCCAGCAGCTTAAGAGCGACGAACACCGGGGAGCTGTTTTTT. Protein product: CASSLRATNTGELFF.